The sequence of this T cell receptor beta chain was determined in a study of human T cells and chemical hapten exposure. TCRdb itself ran the RACE reads through MiXCR, one entry per CDR3 protein. The repertoire holds under 200,000 distinct CDR3 sequences, with more than 12% as singletons. As for time point: patch test 1, 2 weeks after DPC sensitization. Treatment: therapeutic diphenylcyclopropenone sensitization with weekly scalp DPC. It was unfractionated whole blood from which total RNA was extracted. This receptor was identified in a woman aged 25 to 39 with alopecia areata. Some clones in this sample may be carry-over from other donors' samples. The sequencing here drew on whole blood, taken in connection with sensitization to the hapten diphenylcyclopropenone (DPC).

As DNA, the CDR3 is TGCAGTGCCGGGACAGCCGCTGGGGGCTACACCTTC. This encodes CSAGTAAGGYTF. V is TRBV20-1 and J is TRBJ1-2; 7 nucleotides match TRBD1. The CDR3 contains 12 residues. Germline CDR1 reads DFQATT; CDR2 reads SNEGSKA (reference sequence). Unmatched junction bases numbered 9, after V lost 6 bases and J lost 8 bases.